The rows below give T cell receptor beta chains drawn from one sample of a study of blood T cell repertoires in COVID-19. Only in-frame clones appear in the TCRdb table, and some are missing; sequencing was by immunoSEQ multiplex PCR. The data show some 290,000 clones, more than 90% seen once. The sequenced sample was PBMCs or T cells enriched from blood (not recorded which). These receptors all come from a woman in her thirties who had been exposed to COVID-19. Both conserved end residues are part of each CDR3. Each record gives: CDR3 DNA, CDR3 protein, J gene, V gene, D gene, clone size. The D gene is left open where the match is weak. Clone size is given for some rows only: seen once, a few or many times, or a class if the clone is expanded.

TGTGCCAGCAGCGTAGCCCCGGGGGGCACAGATACGCAGTATTTT	CASSVAPGGTDTQYF	TRBJ2-3	TRBV9	.	.
TGTGCCAGCAGTCAAGGGGCAGCCTACGGGGAGCTGTTTTTT	CASSQGAAYGELFF	TRBJ2-2	TRBV27	.	.
TGTGCCAGCAGTATAGAAGGACAGGGGAGGGAGACCCAGTACTTC	CASSIEGQGRETQYF	TRBJ2-5	TRBV6-5	TRBD1	.
TGTGCCAGCAGTTTGGCGGTGGCAGAAAAACTGTTTTTT	CASSLAVAEKLFF	TRBJ1-4	TRBV12-3/TRBV12-4	.	.
TGTGCCAGCAGCAGCCGGGACAGGGGGCGTCACACCGGGGAGCTGTTTTTT	CASSSRDRGRHTGELFF	TRBJ2-2	TRBV5-6	TRBD1	.
TGTGCCAGCAGCGCCCAAGGGATACAGGGGGGGCTAATGAACACTGAAGCTTTCTTT	CASSAQGIQGGLMNTEAFF	TRBJ1-1	TRBV9	TRBD1	.
TGTGCCAGCACCTGGGGCAGGTTGGACACCGGGGAGCTGTTTTTT	CASTWGRLDTGELFF	TRBJ2-2	TRBV27	.	.
TGTGCCAGCAGTTACCTTGACGAGCAGTACTTC	CASSYLDEQYF	TRBJ2-7	TRBV6-5	.	.
TGTGCCAGCAGCCAGAGTGGCCCCGGGACAGCGAATGGCTACACCTTC	CASSQSGPGTANGYTF	TRBJ1-2	TRBV7-6	TRBD1	.
TGTGCCAGCAGCACGAGGGCCTCCGGGTCCAATGAGCAGTTCTTC	CASSTRASGSNEQFF	TRBJ2-1	TRBV5-6	.	.
TGTGCCAGCAGCTTAAGACTAGCGGGGAGGCAAGAGACCCAGTACTTC	CASSLRLAGRQETQYF	TRBJ2-5	TRBV13	TRBD2	.
TGTGCCAGCCGGGGATTCCGGGTTGAGACCCAGTACTTC	CASRGFRVETQYF	TRBJ2-5	TRBV7-9	.	.
TGTGCCAGCAGCTTAGCGCACAGGGAAACTAATGAAAAACTGTTTTTT	CASSLAHRETNEKLFF	TRBJ1-4	TRBV7-9	.	.
TGTGCCAGTAGTGCCGGACAGGGGAACTATGGCTACACCTTC	CASSAGQGNYGYTF	TRBJ1-2	TRBV19	TRBD1	.
TGTGCCAGCAGTTACCTCGGACAGGTTGAAGCTTTCTTT	CASSYLGQVEAFF	TRBJ1-1	TRBV28	TRBD1	.
TGTGCCAGCAGCTTATCGGGACACGACTATGGCTACACCTTC	CASSLSGHDYGYTF	TRBJ1-2	TRBV7-2	.	.
TGTGCCAGCAGTGGAACGGGGGGGTTTGGGTACGAGCAGTACTTC	CASSGTGGFGYEQYF	TRBJ2-7	TRBV27	TRBD2	.
TGTGCCAGCAGCCAAGCGCGTAGCGGGGGACCCGAGAACTTC	CASSQARSGGPENF	TRBJ2-7	TRBV14	TRBD2	.
TGTGCCAGTACCCAATTTTGGGGGGGAGACACTGAAGCTTTCTTT	CASTQFWGGDTEAFF	TRBJ1-1	TRBV19	.	.
TGTGCCAGCAGCCTCCGGACAGGCGTACCTGAAAAACTGTTTTTT	CASSLRTGVPEKLFF	TRBJ1-4	TRBV5-6	TRBD1	.
TGTGCCACCAGTGATGGGGGACAGGTGAACACCGGGGAGCTGTTTTTT	CATSDGGQVNTGELFF	TRBJ2-2	TRBV24-1	TRBD1	.
TGTGCCACCAGTGATTCGGGACAAATCGGCAATGAGCAGTTCTTC	CATSDSGQIGNEQFF	TRBJ2-1	TRBV24-1	.	.
TGTGCCAGCAGTGTTATCAGCTATGGCTACACCTTC	CASSVISYGYTF	TRBJ1-2	TRBV2	.	once
TGCGCCAGCAGCCATTCACGACAGGATTATAACTATGGCTACACCTTC	CASSHSRQDYNYGYTF	TRBJ1-2	TRBV4-1	.	once
TGTGCCATCAGTGAGTCGGGCGGGGCGCCCTACGAGCAGTACTTC	CAISESGGAPYEQYF	TRBJ2-7	TRBV10-3	.	.
TGTGCCAGCAGTTACTCGCCAGGGGGCTATGGCTACACCTTC	CASSYSPGGYGYTF	TRBJ1-2	TRBV6-2/TRBV6-3	TRBD1	.
TGCGCCAGCAGCTCTCAGGGGGCAGATACGCAGTATTTT	CASSSQGADTQYF	TRBJ2-3	TRBV5-1	TRBD1	.
TGTGCCAGTAGTGGCCGCGGCCCGTATGTGGGCTACACCTTC	CASSGRGPYVGYTF	TRBJ1-2	TRBV19	.	.
TGTGCCAGCGCACAGGTGGGCCCCTACGAGCAGTACTTC	CASAQVGPYEQYF	TRBJ2-7	TRBV28	.	few
TGTGCCAGCAGCTTGGGGTTCGGGAATGGGCCCCTCCACTTT	CASSLGFGNGPLHF	TRBJ1-6	TRBV5-4	.	.
TGCGCCAGCAGACGGACTAGCGGGGTGGGAGATACGCAGTATTTT	CASRRTSGVGDTQYF	TRBJ2-3	TRBV4-1	TRBD2	.
TGCGCCAGCAGCCAGGCAGCCCCTCGGAGGGGCTACACCTTC	CASSQAAPRRGYTF	TRBJ1-2	TRBV4-3	.	.
TGTGCCAGCGCACGGGGGTCGTCCCCCTACGAGCAGTACTTC	CASARGSSPYEQYF	TRBJ2-7	TRBV13	.	.
TGTGCCAGCACCCGGGACAGCAGCAATCAGCCCCAGCATTTT	CASTRDSSNQPQHF	TRBJ1-5	TRBV6-5	TRBD1	once
TGCAGCGTTGATGGCAGGGAGGTTGGCTACACCTTC	CSVDGREVGYTF	TRBJ1-2	TRBV29-1	.	.
TGTGCCAGCAAGGGCGGGACGAACACCGGGGAGCTGTTTTTT	CASKGGTNTGELFF	TRBJ2-2	TRBV9	.	.
TGTGCCAGCAGCTTAGGTGTAGCGGGGGCTACCTACGAGCAGTACTTC	CASSLGVAGATYEQYF	TRBJ2-7	TRBV7-8	TRBD2	.
TGTGCCAGCAGCCCCGGGACAAGGGCGAACACTGAAGCTTTCTTT	CASSPGTRANTEAFF	TRBJ1-1	TRBV7-6	.	.
TGTGCCAGCAGCGGGACTGCCAGGGTGGAACTGTTTTTT	CASSGTARVELFF	TRBJ1-4	TRBV6-7	.	.
TGCGCCAGCAGCTTGGAACCAGGCTTTACTGAAGCTTTCTTT	CASSLEPGFTEAFF	TRBJ1-1	TRBV5-1	.	.
TGTGCCAGCAGCTTAACCACAGGGCGGGCAGGTCAGCCCCAGCATTTT	CASSLTTGRAGQPQHF	TRBJ1-5	TRBV5-5	.	.
TGTGCCAGCAGTTACCGGACAGGGAGGTCGGAGGGCTACACCTTC	CASSYRTGRSEGYTF	TRBJ1-2	TRBV6-5	TRBD1	once
TGTGCCAGCAGCGGGGGTCATCAGCCCCAGCATTTT	CASSGGHQPQHF	TRBJ1-5	TRBV12-3/TRBV12-4	.	.
TGTGCCAGCAGCCAAGAACGAACACGATCTGGGGCCAACGTCCTGACTTTC	CASSQERTRSGANVLTF	TRBJ2-6	TRBV3-1/TRBV3-2	.	.
TGTGCCAGCAGTTCCAGACAGGGTCCCGGGGAGCTGTTTTTT	CASSSRQGPGELFF	TRBJ2-2	TRBV6-6	TRBD1	.
TGTGCCAGCAGCCCACGACCCCTGGACAGGGGGTATGGCTACACCTTC	CASSPRPLDRGYGYTF	TRBJ1-2	TRBV7-9	TRBD1	.
TGTGCCAGCAGCCAGACTAACTCCTACGAGCAGTACTTC	CASSQTNSYEQYF	TRBJ2-7	TRBV4-2	.	.
TGTGCCAGCAGCTCGCGACTAGCGGGGTTTATGGATGAGCAGTTCTTC	CASSSRLAGFMDEQFF	TRBJ2-1	TRBV11-2	TRBD2	.
TGCGCCAGCAGCCAAGATCTTCGGGCTGGGGCCAACGTCCTGACTTTC	CASSQDLRAGANVLTF	TRBJ2-6	TRBV4-1	.	.
TGTGCCAGCAGCTTATTGGAGAATTCACCCCTCCACTTT	CASSLLENSPLHF	TRBJ1-6	TRBV7-2	.	once
TGTGCCAGCAGCTTATTTCCGGACAGGGGAGAATCACCCCTCCACTTT	CASSLFPDRGESPLHF	TRBJ1-6	TRBV7-3	TRBD1	.
TGTGCCAGTAGTAGAGACAGGGGTTTCTATGGCTACACCTTC	CASSRDRGFYGYTF	TRBJ1-2	TRBV19	TRBD1	few
TGCGCCAGCAGTGAACCCCGCGCTACAGGGGCGGAATTATACGAGCAGTACTTC	CASSEPRATGAELYEQYF	TRBJ2-7	TRBV10-1	TRBD1	.